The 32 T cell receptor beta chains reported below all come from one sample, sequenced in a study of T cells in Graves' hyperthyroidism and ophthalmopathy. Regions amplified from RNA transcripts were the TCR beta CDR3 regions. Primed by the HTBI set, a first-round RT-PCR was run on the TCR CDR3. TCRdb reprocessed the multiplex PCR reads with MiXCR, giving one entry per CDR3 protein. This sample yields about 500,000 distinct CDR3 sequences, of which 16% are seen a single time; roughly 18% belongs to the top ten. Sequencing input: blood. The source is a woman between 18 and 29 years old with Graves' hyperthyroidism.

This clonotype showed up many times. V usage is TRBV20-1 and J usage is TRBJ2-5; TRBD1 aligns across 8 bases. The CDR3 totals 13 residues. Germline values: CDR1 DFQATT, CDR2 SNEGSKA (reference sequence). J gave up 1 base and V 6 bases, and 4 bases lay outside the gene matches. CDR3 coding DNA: TGCAGTGCCCACAGGGGGGTCCAAGAGACCCAGTACTTC. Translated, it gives CSAHRGVQETQYF.

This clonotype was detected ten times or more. The CDR3 sequence: CSVARQTNTEAFF. CDR3 DNA sequence: TGCAGCGTTGCCCGACAAACGAACACTGAAGCTTTCTTT. The chain joins TRBV29-1 to TRBJ1-1; no definite D call. The CDR3 covers 13 residues. Germline-derived CDR1 and CDR2 are SQVTM and ANQGSEA. The V end lost 4 bases, the J end lost 1 base, and 10 bases lay between the germline ends.

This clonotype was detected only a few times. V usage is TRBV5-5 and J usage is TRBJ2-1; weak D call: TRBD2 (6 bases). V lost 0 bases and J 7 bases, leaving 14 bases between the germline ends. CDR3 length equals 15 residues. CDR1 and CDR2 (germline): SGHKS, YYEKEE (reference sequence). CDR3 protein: CASSLEVTRKNEQFF. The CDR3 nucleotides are TGTGCCAGCAGCTTGGAAGTGACTAGGAAGAATGAGCAGTTCTTC.

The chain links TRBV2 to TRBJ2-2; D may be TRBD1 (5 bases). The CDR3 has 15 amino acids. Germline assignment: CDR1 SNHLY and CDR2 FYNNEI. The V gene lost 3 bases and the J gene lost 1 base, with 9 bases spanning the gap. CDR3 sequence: CASSETTENTGELFF. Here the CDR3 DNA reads TGTGCCAGCAGTGAGACGACAGAGAACACCGGGGAGCTGTTTTTT.

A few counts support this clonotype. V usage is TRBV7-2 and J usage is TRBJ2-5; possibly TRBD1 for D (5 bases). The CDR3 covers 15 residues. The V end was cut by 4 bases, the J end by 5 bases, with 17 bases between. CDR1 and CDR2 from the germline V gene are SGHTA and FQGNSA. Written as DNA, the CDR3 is TGTGCCAGCAGCTGGATTAAGGGGTCCGAGGAGACCCAGTACTTC. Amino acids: CASSWIKGSEETQYF. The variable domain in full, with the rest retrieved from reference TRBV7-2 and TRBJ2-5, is GAGVSQSPSNKVTEKGKDVELRCDPISGHTALYWYRQSLGQGLEFLIYFQGNSAPDKSGLPSDRFSAERTGGSVSTLTIQRTQQEDSAVYLCASSWIKGSEETQYFGPGTRLLVL.

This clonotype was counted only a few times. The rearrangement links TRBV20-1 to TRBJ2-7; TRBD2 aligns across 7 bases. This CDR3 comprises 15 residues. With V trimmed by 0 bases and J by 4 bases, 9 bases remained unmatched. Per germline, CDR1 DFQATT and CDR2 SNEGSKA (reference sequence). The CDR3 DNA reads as TGCAGTGCTAGAGATGTCACCGCGGGAGATTACGAGCAGTACTTC. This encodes CSARDVTAGDYEQYF.

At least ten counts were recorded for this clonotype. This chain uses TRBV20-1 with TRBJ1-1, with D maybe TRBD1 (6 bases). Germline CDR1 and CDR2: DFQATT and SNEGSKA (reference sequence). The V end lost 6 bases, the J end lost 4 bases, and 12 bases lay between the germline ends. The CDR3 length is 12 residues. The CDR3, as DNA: TGCAGTGCAAATGACAGGACCACTGAAGCTTTCTTT. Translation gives CSANDRTTEAFF.

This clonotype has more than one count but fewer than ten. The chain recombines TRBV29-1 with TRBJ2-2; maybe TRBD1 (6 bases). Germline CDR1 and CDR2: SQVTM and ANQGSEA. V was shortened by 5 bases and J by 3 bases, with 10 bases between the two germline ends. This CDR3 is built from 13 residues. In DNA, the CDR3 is TGCAGCGTTAGATCAGGGGACACCGGGGAGCTGTTTTTT. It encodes CSVRSGDTGELFF.

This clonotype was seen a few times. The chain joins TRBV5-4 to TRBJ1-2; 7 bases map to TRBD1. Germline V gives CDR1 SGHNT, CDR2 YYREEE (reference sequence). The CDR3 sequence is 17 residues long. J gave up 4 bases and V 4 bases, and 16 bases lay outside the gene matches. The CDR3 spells CASSRPGRQGGPYGYTF. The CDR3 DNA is TGTGCCAGCAGCCGACCGGGACGACAGGGTGGGCCCTATGGCTACACCTTC.

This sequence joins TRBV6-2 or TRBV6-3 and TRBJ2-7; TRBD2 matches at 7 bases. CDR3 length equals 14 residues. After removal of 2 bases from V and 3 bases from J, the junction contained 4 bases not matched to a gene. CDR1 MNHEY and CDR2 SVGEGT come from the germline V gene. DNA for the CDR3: TGTGCCAGCAGTTACACGCGGGAGAGCTACGAGCAGTACTTC. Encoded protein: CASSYTRESYEQYF.

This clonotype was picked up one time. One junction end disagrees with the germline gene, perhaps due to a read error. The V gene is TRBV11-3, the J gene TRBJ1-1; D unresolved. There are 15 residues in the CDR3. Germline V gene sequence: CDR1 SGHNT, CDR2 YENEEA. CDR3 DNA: TGTGCCGGCAGCACGCCGTGGAGTATGAACACTGAAGCTTTCTTT. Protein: CAGSTPWSMNTEAFF.

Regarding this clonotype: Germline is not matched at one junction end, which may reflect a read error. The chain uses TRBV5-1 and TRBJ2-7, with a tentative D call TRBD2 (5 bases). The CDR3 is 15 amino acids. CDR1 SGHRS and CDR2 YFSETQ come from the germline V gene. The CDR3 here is CASSLAVGEFYEPYF. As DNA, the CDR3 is TGCGCCAGCAGCTTGGCCGTGGGAGAGTTCTACGAGCCGTACTTC.

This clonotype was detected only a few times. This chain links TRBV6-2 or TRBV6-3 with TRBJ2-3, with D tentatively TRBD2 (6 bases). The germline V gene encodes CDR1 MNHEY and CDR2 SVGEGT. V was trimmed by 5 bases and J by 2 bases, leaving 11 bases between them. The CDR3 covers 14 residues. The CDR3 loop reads CASSKDYPTDTQYF. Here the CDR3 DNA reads TGTGCCAGCAGTAAGGACTATCCCACAGATACGCAGTATTTT.

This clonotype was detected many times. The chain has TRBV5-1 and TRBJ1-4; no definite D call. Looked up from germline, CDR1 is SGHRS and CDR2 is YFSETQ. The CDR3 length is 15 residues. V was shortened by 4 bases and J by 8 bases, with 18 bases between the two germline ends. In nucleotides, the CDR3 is TGCGCCAGCAGCCCAACCCCGTCACTGGGAGAAAAACTGTTTTTT. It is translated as CASSPTPSLGEKLFF.

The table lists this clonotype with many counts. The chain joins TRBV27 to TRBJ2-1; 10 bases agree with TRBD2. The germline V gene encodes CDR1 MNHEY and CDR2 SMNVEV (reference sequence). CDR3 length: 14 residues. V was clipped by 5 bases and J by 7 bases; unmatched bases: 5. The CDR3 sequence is CASSESGRANEQFF. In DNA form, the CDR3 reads TGTGCCAGCAGTGAGAGCGGGAGGGCAAATGAGCAGTTCTTC.

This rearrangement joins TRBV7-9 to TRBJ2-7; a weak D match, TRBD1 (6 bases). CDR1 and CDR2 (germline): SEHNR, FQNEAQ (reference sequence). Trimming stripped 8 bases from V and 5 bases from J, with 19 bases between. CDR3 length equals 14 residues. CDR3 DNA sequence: TGTGCCAGCGCGAGGTCCACAGGGTCCGACGAGCAGTACTTC. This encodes CASARSTGSDEQYF.

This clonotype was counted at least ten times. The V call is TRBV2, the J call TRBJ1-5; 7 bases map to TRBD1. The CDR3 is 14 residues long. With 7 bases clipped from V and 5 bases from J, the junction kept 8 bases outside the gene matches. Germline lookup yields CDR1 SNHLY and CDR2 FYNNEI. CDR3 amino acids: CASKKQGMDQPQHF. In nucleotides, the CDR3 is TGTGCCAGCAAAAAACAGGGGATGGATCAGCCCCAGCATTTT.

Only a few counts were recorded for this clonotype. The CDR3 region has the DNA TGTGCCAGCTCTCGACGGACAGGGGGAGGTCGTGAAGCTTTCTTT. Its protein product is CASSRRTGGGREAFF. The V call is TRBV18, the J call TRBJ1-1, with TRBD1 matching over 10 bases. The CDR3 contains 15 residues. Trimming took 6 bases from V and 7 from J; bases not matched to a gene: 11. Germline V gives CDR1 KGHSH, CDR2 LQKENI.

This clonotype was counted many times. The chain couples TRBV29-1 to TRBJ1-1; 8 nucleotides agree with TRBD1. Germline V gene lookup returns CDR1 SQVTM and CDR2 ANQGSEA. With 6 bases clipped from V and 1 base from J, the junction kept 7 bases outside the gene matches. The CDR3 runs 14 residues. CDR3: CSVSWGTGNTEAFF. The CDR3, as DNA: TGCAGCGTCTCGTGGGGGACAGGGAACACTGAAGCTTTCTTT.

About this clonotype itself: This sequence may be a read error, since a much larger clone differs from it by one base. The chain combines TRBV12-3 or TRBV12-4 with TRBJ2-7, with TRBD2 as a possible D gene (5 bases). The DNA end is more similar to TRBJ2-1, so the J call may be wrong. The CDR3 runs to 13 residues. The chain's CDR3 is CASNFGGSYEQFF. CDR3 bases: TGTGCCAGCAACTTTGGAGGCTCCTACGAGCAGTTCTTC.

DNA for the CDR3: TGTGCCAGCAGCCAAGATCTGGACCATACGAGGGAGACCCAGTACTTC. Amino acid sequence: CASSQDLDHTRETQYF. V is TRBV14 and J is TRBJ2-5; D call uncertain. The CDR3 runs to 16 residues. The germline V gene encodes CDR1 SGHDN and CDR2 FVKESK. V was trimmed by 0 bases and J by 5 bases, leaving 16 bases between them.

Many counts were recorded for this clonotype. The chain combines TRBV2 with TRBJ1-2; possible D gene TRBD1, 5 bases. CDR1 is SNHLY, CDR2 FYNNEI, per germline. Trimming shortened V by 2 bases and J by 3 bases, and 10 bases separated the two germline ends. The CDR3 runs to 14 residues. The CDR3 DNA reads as TGTGCCAGCAGTGAATCGGACAAACACTATGGCTACACCTTC. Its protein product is CASSESDKHYGYTF.

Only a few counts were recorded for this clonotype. The CDR3 spells CASSLGPKQGNTEAFF. CDR3 DNA sequence: TGCGCCAGCAGCTTGGGGCCTAAACAGGGGAACACTGAAGCTTTCTTT. The chain recombines TRBV5-1 with TRBJ1-1; D perhaps matches TRBD1 (6 bases). This CDR3 is built from 16 residues. V lost 0 bases and J lost 1, with 13 bases in between. Looked up from germline, CDR1 is SGHRS and CDR2 is YFSETQ.

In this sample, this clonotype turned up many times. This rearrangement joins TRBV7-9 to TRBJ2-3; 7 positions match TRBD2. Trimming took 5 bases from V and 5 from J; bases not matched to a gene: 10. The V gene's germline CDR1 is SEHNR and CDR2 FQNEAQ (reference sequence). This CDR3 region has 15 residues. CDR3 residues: CASSPPGRPGDTQYF. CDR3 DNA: TGTGCCAGCAGCCCCCCCGGGAGGCCGGGAGATACGCAGTATTTT.

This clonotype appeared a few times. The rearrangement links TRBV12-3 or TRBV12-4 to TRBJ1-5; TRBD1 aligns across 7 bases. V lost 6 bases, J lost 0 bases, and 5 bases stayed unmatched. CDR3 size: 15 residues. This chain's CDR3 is CASSYDRVSNQPQHF. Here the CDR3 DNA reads TGTGCCAGCAGCTACGACAGGGTTAGCAATCAGCCCCAGCATTTT.

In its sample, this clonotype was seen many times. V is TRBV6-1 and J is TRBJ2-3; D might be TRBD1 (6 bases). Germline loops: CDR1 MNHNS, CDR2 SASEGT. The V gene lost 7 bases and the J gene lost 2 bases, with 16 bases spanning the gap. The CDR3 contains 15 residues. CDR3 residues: CASKGPLGATDTQYF. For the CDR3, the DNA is TGTGCCAGCAAGGGACCCCTGGGGGCCACAGATACGCAGTATTTT.

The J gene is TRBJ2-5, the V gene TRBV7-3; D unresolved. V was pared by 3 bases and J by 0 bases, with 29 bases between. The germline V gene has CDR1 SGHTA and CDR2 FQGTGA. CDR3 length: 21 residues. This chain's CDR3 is CASSFPLSRNNFPSYQETQYF. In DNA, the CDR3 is TGTGCCAGCAGCTTTCCATTGTCCAGGAATAATTTTCCCTCGTACCAAGAGACCCAGTACTTC.

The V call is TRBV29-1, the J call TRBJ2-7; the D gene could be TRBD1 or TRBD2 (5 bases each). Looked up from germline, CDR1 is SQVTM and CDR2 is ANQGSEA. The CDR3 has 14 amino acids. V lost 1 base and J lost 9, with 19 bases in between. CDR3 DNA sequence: TGCAGCGTTGAAGGGACTGGGGCATTACTGGGGCAGTACTTC. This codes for CSVEGTGALLGQYF.

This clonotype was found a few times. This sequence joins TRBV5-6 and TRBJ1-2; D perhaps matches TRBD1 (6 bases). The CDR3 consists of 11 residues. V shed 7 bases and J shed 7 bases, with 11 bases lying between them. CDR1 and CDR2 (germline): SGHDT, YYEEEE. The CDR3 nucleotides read TGTGCCAGCTCAACAGGGTTTGGCTACACCTTC. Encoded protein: CASSTGFGYTF.

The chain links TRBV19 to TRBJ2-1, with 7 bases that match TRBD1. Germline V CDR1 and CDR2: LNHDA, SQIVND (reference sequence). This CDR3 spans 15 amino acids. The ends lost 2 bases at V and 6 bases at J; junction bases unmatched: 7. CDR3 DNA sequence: TGTGCCAGTAGTATATACTTGACAGGGACCAATGAGCAGTTCTTC. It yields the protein CASSIYLTGTNEQFF. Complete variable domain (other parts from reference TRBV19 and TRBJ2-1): DGGITQSPKYLFRKEGQNVTLSCEQNLNHDAMYWYRQDPGQGLRLIYYSQIVNDFQKGDIAEGYSVSREKKESFPLTVTSAQKNPTAFYLCASSIYLTGTNEQFFGPGTRLTVL.

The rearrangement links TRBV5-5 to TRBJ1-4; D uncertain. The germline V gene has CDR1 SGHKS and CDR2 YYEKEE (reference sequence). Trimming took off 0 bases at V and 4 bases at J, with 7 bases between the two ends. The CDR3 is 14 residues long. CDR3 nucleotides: TGTGCCAGCAGCTTGGTACAGTTTAATGAAAAACTGTTTTTT. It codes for CASSLVQFNEKLFF. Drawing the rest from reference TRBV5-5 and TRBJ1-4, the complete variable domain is DAGVTQSPTHLIKTRGQQVTLRCSPISGHKSVSWYQQVLGQGPQFIFQYYEKEERGRGNFPDRFSARQFPNYSSELNVNALLLGDSALYLCASSLVQFNEKLFFGSGTQLSVL.

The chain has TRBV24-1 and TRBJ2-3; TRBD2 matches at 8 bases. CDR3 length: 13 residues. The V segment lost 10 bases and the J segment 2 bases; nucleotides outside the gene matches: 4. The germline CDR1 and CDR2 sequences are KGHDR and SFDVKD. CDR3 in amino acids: CATQAGDTDTQYF. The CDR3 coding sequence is TGTGCCACACAAGCGGGGGACACAGATACGCAGTATTTT.